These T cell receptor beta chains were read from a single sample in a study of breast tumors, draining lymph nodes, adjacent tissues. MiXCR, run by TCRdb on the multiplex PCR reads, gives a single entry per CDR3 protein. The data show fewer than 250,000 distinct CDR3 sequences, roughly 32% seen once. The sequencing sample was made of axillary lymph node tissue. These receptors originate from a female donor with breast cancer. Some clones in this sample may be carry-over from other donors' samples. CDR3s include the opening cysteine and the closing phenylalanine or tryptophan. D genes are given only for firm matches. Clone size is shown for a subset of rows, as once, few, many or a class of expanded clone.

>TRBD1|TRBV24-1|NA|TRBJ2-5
CATSAGDRRSETQYF
TGTGCCACCAGTGCAGGGGACAGGAGGTCCGAGACCCAGTACTTC
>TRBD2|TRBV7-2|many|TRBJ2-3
CASSRTSGSTDTQYF
TGTGCCAGCAGCAGGACTAGCGGGAGCACAGATACGCAGTATTTT
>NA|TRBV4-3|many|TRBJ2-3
CASSQESPKGGIYTDTQYF
TGCGCCAGCAGCCAAGAAAGCCCAAAAGGGGGGATCTACACAGATACGCAGTATTTT
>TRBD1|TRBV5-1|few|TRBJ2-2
CASSLGQGGTGELVF
TGCGCCAGCAGCTTGGGACAGGGGGGAACCGGGGAGCTGGTTTTT
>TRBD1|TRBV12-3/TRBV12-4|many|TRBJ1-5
CASSFVGTGPQHF
TGTGCCAGCAGTTTCGTCGGGACAGGACCCCAGCATTTT
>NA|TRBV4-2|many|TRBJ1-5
CASSPTQGSNQPQHF
TGTGCCAGCAGCCCCACGCAGGGAAGCAATCAGCCCCAGCATTTT
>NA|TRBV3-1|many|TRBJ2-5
CASSQDNSLQETQYF
TGTGCCAGCAGCCAAGATAACAGCTTACAAGAGACCCAGTACTTC
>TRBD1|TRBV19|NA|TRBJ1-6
CASSKDRENSPLHF
TGTGCCAGTAGCAAGGACAGGGAAAATTCACCCCTCCACTTT
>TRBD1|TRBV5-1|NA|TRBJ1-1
CASSLRVSGGGEAFF
TGCGCCAGCAGCTTAAGGGTCTCAGGGGGAGGGGAAGCTTTCTTT
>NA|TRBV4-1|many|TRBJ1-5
CASNQDSNNQPQHF
TGCGCCAGCAACCAAGACAGTAACAATCAGCCCCAGCATTTT
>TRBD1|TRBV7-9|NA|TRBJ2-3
CASSTGTASTDTQYF
TGTGCCAGCAGCACCGGGACAGCTAGCACAGATACGCAGTATTTT
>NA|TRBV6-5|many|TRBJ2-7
CASSSSTGGTYEQYF
NA
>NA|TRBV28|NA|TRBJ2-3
CASSLPTRGGHLF
TGTGCCAGCAGTTTACCCACCCGAGGGGGACACCTCTTT
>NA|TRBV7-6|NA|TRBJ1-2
CASSSGLAGGYGYTF
TGTGCCAGCAGCTCGGGACTAGCGGGAGGATATGGCTACACCTTC
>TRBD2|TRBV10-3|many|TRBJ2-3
CAISERGSTDTQYF
TGTGCCATCAGCGAGCGGGGGTCCACAGATACGCAGTATTTT
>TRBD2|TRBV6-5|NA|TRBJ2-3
CASQLAGGPRTDTQYF
TGTGCCAGCCAACTAGCGGGAGGGCCTCGCACAGATACGCAGTATTTT
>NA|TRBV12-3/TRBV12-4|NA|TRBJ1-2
CASSLRSRGGYTF
TGTGCCAGCAGTCTCAGGTCCCGGGGAGGCTACACCTTC
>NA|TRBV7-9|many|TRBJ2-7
CASSDWTAPYEQYF
TGTGCCAGCAGCGACTGGACAGCACCCTACGAGCAGTACTTC
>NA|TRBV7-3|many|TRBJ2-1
CASSFTKLNEQFF
TGTGCCAGCAGCTTCACAAAGTTGAATGAGCAGTTCTTC
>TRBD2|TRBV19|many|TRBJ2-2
CASKRTSGNTGELFF
TGTGCCAGTAAGCGGACTAGCGGAAACACCGGGGAGCTGTTTTTT
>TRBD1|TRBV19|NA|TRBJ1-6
CASRSGQNNSPLHF
TGTGCCAGTAGATCGGGACAGAATAATTCACCCCTCCACTTT
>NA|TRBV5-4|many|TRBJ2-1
CASSSEGKSHNEQFF
TGTGCCAGCAGCTCAGAGGGGAAAAGCCACAATGAGCAGTTCTTC
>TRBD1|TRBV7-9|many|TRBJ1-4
CASSTPGTGLNEKLFF
TGTGCCAGCAGCACACCCGGGACAGGATTAAATGAAAAACTGTTTTTT
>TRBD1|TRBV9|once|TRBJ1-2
CASSSPGQFNYGYTF
TGTGCCAGCAGCTCACCGGGACAGTTTAACTATGGCTACACCTTC
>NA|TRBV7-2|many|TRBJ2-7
CASSATTAPSSYEQYF
TGTGCCAGCAGCGCAACCACGGCCCCAAGCTCCTACGAGCAGTACTTC
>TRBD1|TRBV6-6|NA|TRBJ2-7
CASSHGPGTGVAEQYF
TGTGCCAGCAGTCACGGACCCGGGACAGGGGTCGCCGAGCAGTACTTC
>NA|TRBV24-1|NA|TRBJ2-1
CATNDAASYNEQFF
TGTGCCACCAATGACGCAGCGTCCTACAATGAGCAGTTCTTC
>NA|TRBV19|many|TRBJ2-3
CASSIPGTDTQYF
TGTGCCAGTAGTATCCCCGGCACAGATACGCAGTATTTT
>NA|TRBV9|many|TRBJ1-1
CASSVASGREAFF
TGTGCCAGCAGCGTAGCCTCCGGGCGTGAAGCTTTCTTT
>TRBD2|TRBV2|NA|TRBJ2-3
CASCPGTSSLGAGPTDTQYF
TGTGCCAGCTGCCCCGGGACTAGCAGCTTAGGGGCGGGACCCACAGATACGCAGTATTTT
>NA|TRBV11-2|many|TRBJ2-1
CASSLVVGPGAFGEQFF
TGTGCCAGCAGCTTAGTTGTGGGACCGGGGGCTTTCGGTGAGCAGTTCTTC
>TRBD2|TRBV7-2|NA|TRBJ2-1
CASSLSSGRWADTQFF
TGTGCCAGCAGCTTATCTAGCGGGAGATGGGCAGATACGCAGTTCTTC
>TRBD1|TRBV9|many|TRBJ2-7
CASSVRPDRADEQYF
TGTGCCAGCAGCGTACGCCCGGACAGGGCAGACGAGCAGTACTTC
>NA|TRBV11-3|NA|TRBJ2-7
CASSSRGASERYF
TGTGCCAGCAGCTCCAGGGGCGCCTCCGAGCGGTACTTC
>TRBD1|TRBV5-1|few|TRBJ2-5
CASSDGQGDHETQYF
TGCGCCAGCAGCGATGGACAGGGCGATCACGAGACCCAGTACTTC
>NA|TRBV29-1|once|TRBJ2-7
CSVDESIGVNEQYF
TGCAGCGTTGATGAGTCAATAGGGGTCAACGAGCAGTACTTC
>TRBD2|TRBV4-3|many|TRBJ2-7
CASSQDLGSGDPYEQYF
TGCGCCAGCAGCCAAGATCTGGGGAGCGGGGACCCCTACGAGCAGTACTTC
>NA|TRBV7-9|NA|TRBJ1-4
CASSLGTQPREKLFF
TGTGCCAGCAGCTTAGGAACTCAGCCCCGTGAAAAACTGTTTTTT
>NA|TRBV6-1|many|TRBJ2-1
CATPGWGLYSYNEQFF
TGTGCCACCCCTGGGTGGGGACTGTACTCCTACAATGAGCAGTTCTTC
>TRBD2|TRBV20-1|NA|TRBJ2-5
CSAGVGGGPQETQYF
TGCAGTGCTGGGGTCGGGGGGGGCCCCCAAGAGACCCAGTACTTC
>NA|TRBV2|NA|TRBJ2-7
CASSRDRDKFIARYF
TGTGCCAGCAGCCGAGACCGGGACAAGTTTATCGCGCGGTACTTC
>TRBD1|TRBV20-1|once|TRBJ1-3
CSALDRGQGGNTIYF
TGCAGTGCTCTCGACAGGGGCCAAGGAGGAAACACCATATATTTT
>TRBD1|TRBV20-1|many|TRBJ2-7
CSARDPFPGQGAYEQYF
TGCAGTGCTAGAGACCCCTTCCCGGGACAGGGGGCGTACGAGCAGTACTTC
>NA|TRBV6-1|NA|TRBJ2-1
CAIKGLANNEQFF
TGTGCCATCAAGGGACTGGCCAACAATGAGCAGTTCTTC
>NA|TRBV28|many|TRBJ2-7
CASSLTGSSSYEQYF
TGTGCCAGCAGTTTGACAGGTTCGAGCTCCTACGAGCAGTACTTC
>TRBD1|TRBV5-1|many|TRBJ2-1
CASSILPHRGHGNINEQFF
TGCGCCAGCAGCATCCTCCCACACAGGGGACACGGAAACATCAATGAGCAGTTCTTC
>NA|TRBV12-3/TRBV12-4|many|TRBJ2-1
CASRDYLEYNEQFF
TGTGCCAGCAGGGACTACCTTGAATACAATGAGCAGTTCTTC
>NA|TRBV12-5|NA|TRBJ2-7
CASSLRGTYEQCF
TGTGCCAGCAGTCTACGGGGAACCTACGAGCAGTGTTTC
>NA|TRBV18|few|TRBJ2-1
CASSPLTGNEQFF
TGTGCCAGCTCCCCACTGACAGGAAATGAGCAGTTCTTC
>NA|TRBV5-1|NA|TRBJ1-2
CASSLWAAAGSEYGYTF
TGCGCCAGCAGCTTGTGGGCTGCGGCAGGGTCGGAGTATGGCTACACCTTC
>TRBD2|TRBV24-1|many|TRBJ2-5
CATSDRAGGLQETQYF
TGTGCCACCAGTGATAGGGCGGGAGGCCTTCAAGAGACCCAGTACTTC
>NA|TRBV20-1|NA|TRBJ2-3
CSAGSAGLWTDTQYF
TGCAGTGCCGGGTCGGCGGGTCTATGGACAGATACGCAGTATTTT
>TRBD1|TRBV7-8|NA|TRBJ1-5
CASSLAVPGQGEPQHF
TGTGCCAGCAGCTTAGCGGTTCCGGGACAGGGGGAGCCCCAGCATTTT